The 21 T cell receptor beta chains listed next were all sequenced from one sample in a study of vaccination effects on CD4 cells after COVID-19. CD4+ T cells specific for antigen were expanded with viral peptide pools by the ViraFEST assay before sequencing. Cultured cells yielded isolated CD4+ T cells after around 9 days. Two-dose BNT162b2 or mRNA-1273 vaccination was given to participants. Clones were sequenced by immunoSEQ multiplex PCR, and TCRdb holds only the in-frame ones, with some missing. Here the sample spans 15,000 to 20,000 clones, approximately 80% being singletons. Antigens for these TCRs are unknown. Specimen: CD4+ T cells from PBMCs cultured with HCoV-NL63 spike peptides, collected after COVID-19 vaccination. The receptors were sampled from a human donor who received a COVID-19 vaccine.

The V and J genes are TRBV2 and TRBJ1-1; D is perhaps TRBD1 (5 bases). The CDR3 is 14 amino acids. Germline loops: CDR1 SNHLY, CDR2 FYNNEI. Between the trimmed V and J ends, which lost 3 bases and 5 bases, there was a span of 13 bases. Here the CDR3 reads CASSDEGRGTEAFF. The CDR3 nucleotides read TGTGCCAGCAGTGATGAGGGGCGTGGGACTGAAGCTTTCTTT.

This chain links TRBV2 with TRBJ2-7; 7 bases match TRBD2. The ends lost 7 bases at V and 2 bases at J; junction bases unmatched: 5. Germline V CDR1 and CDR2: SNHLY, FYNNEI. This CDR3 is built from 13 residues. This CDR3 reads CASKWGGTYEQYF. In nucleotides, the CDR3 is TGTGCCAGCAAATGGGGGGGTACCTACGAGCAGTACTTC.

The CDR3 loop reads CASSLAWGSGPAETQYF. CDR3 sequence (DNA): TGTGCCAGCAGCTTGGCCTGGGGTAGCGGGCCTGCGGAGACCCAGTACTTC. This rearrangement joins TRBV5-4 to TRBJ2-5; 7 bases are a match to TRBD2. The length of the CDR3 is 17 residues. Germline CDR1 is SGHNT and CDR2 is YYREEE (reference sequence). J was trimmed by 5 bases and V by 0 bases; bases with no gene match: 13.

This rearrangement joins TRBV5-6 to TRBJ2-7; 9 nucleotides line up with TRBD2. V lost 1 base and J lost 4; bases outside the gene matches: 6. CDR3 length: 15 residues. Germline V lookup: CDR1 SGHDT, CDR2 YYEEEE. CDR3 DNA: TGTGCCAGCAGCTTGCCGGGACTAGCTATGTACGAGCAGTACTTC. It specifies CASSLPGLAMYEQYF.

The CDR3 loop is CASRPSHLNTEAFF. The CDR3, as DNA: TGTGCCAGCAGACCTTCCCACCTGAACACTGAAGCTTTCTTT. The chain links TRBV6-5 to TRBJ1-1; no definite D call. Trimming took 6 bases from V and 0 from J, leaving 11 bases between them. This CDR3 spans 14 amino acids. The germline V gene encodes CDR1 MNHEY and CDR2 SVGAGI.

The chain has TRBV9 and TRBJ1-2, with D perhaps TRBD1 (6 bases). Germline values: CDR1 SGDLS, CDR2 YYNGEE. The CDR3 is 14 residues long. V was clipped by 0 bases and J by 7 bases, with 13 bases between them. CDR3: CASSVEAGTSGYTF. Here the CDR3 DNA reads TGTGCCAGCAGCGTAGAAGCCGGGACATCTGGCTACACCTTC.

The chain recombines TRBV24-1 with TRBJ1-5; D possibly corresponds to TRBD1 (6 bases). The germline V gene encodes CDR1 KGHDR and CDR2 SFDVKD. This CDR3 is 15 amino acids long. V lost 4 bases and J lost 5, with 14 bases in between. DNA of the CDR3: TGTGCCACCAGTGAGCCGACAGGAGGGGATCAGCCCCAGCATTTT. Protein product: CATSEPTGGDQPQHF.

The chain employs TRBV7-8 and TRBJ1-2; tentatively, D is TRBD1 (5 bases). Trimming stripped 5 bases from V and 7 bases from J, with 11 bases between. In germline, CDR1 is SGHVS, CDR2 FQNEAQ. The CDR3 length is 12 residues. CDR3 sequence (DNA): TGTGCCAGCAGCCCTCGGGACCTTGGCTACACCTTC. Protein product: CASSPRDLGYTF. Based on the CDR3 plus reference TRBV7-8 and TRBJ1-2, the full variable domain is GAGVSQSPRYKVAKRGQDVALRCDPISGHVSLFWYQQALGQGPEFLTYFQNEAQLDKSGLPSDRFFAERPEGSVSTLKIQRTQQEDSAVYLCASSPRDLGYTFGSGTRLTVV.

The table lists this clone with a count of one. The chain carries TRBV28 and TRBJ2-1, with 11 bases that match TRBD2. The germline V gene encodes CDR1 MDHEN and CDR2 SYDVKM. V shed 1 base, J shed 4 bases, and the junction held 3 bases outside the gene matches. This CDR3 is 16 amino acids long. The DNA for the CDR3 is TGTGCCAGCAGTTTATCGGGACTAGCGGTATACAATGAGCAGTTCTTC. Protein product: CASSLSGLAVYNEQFF.

The chain is built from TRBV5-6 and TRBJ1-2; D is possibly TRBD1 (6 bases). The CDR3 totals 14 residues. Per the germline V gene, CDR1 is SGHDT and CDR2 is YYEEEE. V dropped 4 bases and J dropped 3 bases, with 13 bases sitting between them. CDR3 in amino acids: CASSSRGRDYGYTF. DNA for the CDR3: TGTGCCAGCAGCAGCAGGGGAAGGGACTATGGCTACACCTTC.

This rearrangement joins TRBV7-2 to TRBJ1-6, with D possibly matching TRBD1 (6 bases). Germline values: CDR1 SGHTA, CDR2 FQGNSA. The CDR3 sequence is 13 residues long. V was pared by 6 bases and J by 4 bases, with 7 bases between. CDR3 amino acids: CASRQGYNSPLHF. The CDR3 bases are TGTGCCAGCAGACAGGGTTATAATTCACCCCTCCACTTT.

CDR3 residues: CASSLAVGGGYTF. The CDR3 DNA sequence: TGTGCCAGCAGCTTGGCGGTCGGGGGTGGCTACACCTTC. This chain joins TRBV5-6 and TRBJ1-2; a possible D gene is TRBD1 (5 bases). V dropped 0 bases and J dropped 7 bases, with 10 bases sitting between them. Germline loops: CDR1 SGHDT, CDR2 YYEEEE. The CDR3 runs 13 residues.

The J gene is TRBJ2-5, the V gene TRBV7-6, with TRBD2 as a possible D gene (5 bases). Germline loops: CDR1 SGHVS, CDR2 FNYEAQ. The CDR3 is 12 amino acids. Trimming cost V 1 base and J 7 bases, with 7 bases left between them. CDR3 bases: TGTGCCAGCAGCTTAGGGGGAGTGACCCAGTACTTC. This encodes CASSLGGVTQYF.

The chain carries TRBV6-5 and TRBJ2-7; 11 bases fit TRBD1. After removal of 5 bases from V and 4 bases from J, the junction contained 4 bases not matched to a gene. This CDR3 is built from 14 residues. From germline, CDR1 is MNHEY and CDR2 SVGAGI. CDR3 DNA: TGTGCCAGCAGTCGGACAGGGGGCACGTACGAGCAGTACTTC. Translated: CASSRTGGTYEQYF.

The chain employs TRBV7-3 and TRBJ1-1; unclear D gene. Germline V lookup: CDR1 SGHTA, CDR2 FQGTGA. V gave up 2 bases and J gave up 0 bases, with 4 bases separating them. The CDR3 runs to 13 residues. The CDR3 DNA reads TGTGCCAGCAGCTTACGCATGAACACTGAAGCTTTCTTT. Its translation is CASSLRMNTEAFF.

The V gene is TRBV5-1, the J gene TRBJ2-7; TRBD1 matches at 8 bases. The germline V gene has CDR1 SGHRS and CDR2 YFSETQ. J gave up 3 bases and V 5 bases, and 7 bases lay outside the gene matches. The CDR3 covers 14 residues. The CDR3 loop reads CASSSSGGNYEQYF. In nucleotides, the CDR3 is TGCGCCAGCAGTTCATCAGGGGGCAACTACGAGCAGTACTTC.

The chain combines TRBV18 with TRBJ1-4; 10 bases agree with TRBD1. The J segment lost 2 bases and the V segment lost 0 bases, leaving 6 bases of the junction unmatched. CDR1 is KGHSH and CDR2 is LQKENI in the germline V gene. The CDR3 is made up of 18 amino acids. The CDR3 DNA is TGTGCCAGCTCACCACCGAAGGGACAGGGGTGGACTAATGAAAAACTGTTTTTT. Residues: CASSPPKGQGWTNEKLFF.

V is TRBV9 and J is TRBJ2-3; 8 positions match TRBD2. Germline values: CDR1 SGDLS, CDR2 YYNGEE. V lost 2 bases to trimming and J lost 0 bases; unmatched junction nucleotides: 5. The CDR3 length is 16 residues. CDR3 in amino acids: CASSVTSGLSTDTQYF. CDR3 nucleotide sequence: TGTGCCAGCAGCGTTACTAGCGGCCTTAGCACAGATACGCAGTATTTT. Combining the CDR3 with reference TRBV9 and TRBJ2-3 gives the whole variable domain DSGVTQTPKHLITATGQRVTLRCSPRSGDLSVYWYQQSLDQGLQFLIQYYNGEERAKGNILERFSAQQFPDLHSELNLSSLELGDSALYFCASSVTSGLSTDTQYFGPGTRLTVL.

This chain uses TRBV2 with TRBJ1-3, with D perhaps matching TRBD1 (5 bases). The CDR3 is 16 residues long. CDR1 SNHLY and CDR2 FYNNEI come from the germline V gene. The germline V and J ends were trimmed by 3 bases and 0 bases, with 12 bases remaining between them. The CDR3 spells CASSDYTGTSGNTIYF. CDR3 nucleotides: TGTGCCAGCAGTGACTACACAGGAACCTCTGGAAACACCATATATTTT.

The genes are TRBV29-1 and TRBJ1-1; 10 bases are a match to TRBD1. The CDR3 has 14 amino acids. Germline CDR1 SQVTM, CDR2 ANQGSEA. Germline trimming cut 7 bases from V and 5 bases from J; bases unmatched to any gene: 10. The CDR3 region is CSGQTGGAETEAFF. CDR3 nucleotide sequence: TGCAGCGGCCAGACAGGGGGCGCGGAAACTGAAGCTTTCTTT.

CDR3 region: CASSIITSRVVGSPLHF. CDR3 sequence (DNA): TGTGCCAGTAGTATTATAACAAGCAGGGTGGTTGGGTCACCCCTCCACTTT. V gene TRBV19 combines with J gene TRBJ1-6; D may be TRBD1 (5 bases). V shed 3 bases and J shed 10 bases, with 22 bases lying between them. CDR1 is LNHDA and CDR2 is SQIVND in the germline V gene (reference sequence). The CDR3 runs 17 residues.